The 23 T cell receptor beta chains in this list originate from one sample, sequenced in a study of blood T cells in healthy people across ages. A J-beta primer mix and a sample-barcoded 5' primer were used in a second PCR of roughly 6 to 12 cycles. Via MiXCR, TCRdb re-called the 5' RACE reads, giving one row per CDR3 protein. The sample gives 1.5 million to 2 million distinct CDR3 sequences, about 28% of which show up once; approximately 7.7% is in the top ten. The sequencing sample was made of blood. All receptors come from a woman in her 30s in good health.

V usage is TRBV28 and J usage is TRBJ2-7, with D tentatively TRBD1 (6 bases). This CDR3 is 14 amino acids long. Germline V gene sequence: CDR1 MDHEN, CDR2 SYDVKM. V was pared by 1 base and J by 5 bases, with 12 bases between. The CDR3 loop is CASSLFFGGNEQYF. DNA of the CDR3: TGTGCCAGCAGTTTATTTTTTGGGGGCAACGAGCAGTACTTC.

In its sample, this clonotype was seen many times. A read error may account for a junction end that differs from germline. The V call is TRBV5-1, the J call TRBJ1-1, with a weak D call TRBD1 (5 bases). The CDR3 covers 12 residues. Germline CDR1 SGHRS, CDR2 YFSETQ. DNA for the CDR3: TGTGCCAGCAGCTCCGGGGGAACTGAAGCTTTCTTT. It translates to CASSSGGTEAFF. The complete variable domain, with remaining parts taken from reference TRBV5-1 and TRBJ1-1, reads KAGVTQTPRYLIKTRGQQVTLSCSPISGHRSVSWYQQTPGQGLQFLFEYFSETQRNKGNFPGRFSGRQFSNSRSEMNVSTLELGDSALYLCASSSGGTEAFFGQGTRLTVV.

Comment on this clonotype: Relative to the germline gene, one junction end is altered; a read error may explain this. V is TRBV6-5 and J is TRBJ1-2, with D perhaps TRBD1 (5 bases). CDR3 length: 14 residues. Germline assignment: CDR1 MNHEY and CDR2 SVGAGI. CDR3 sequence (DNA): TGTGCCAGCAGTTTGGACGGGGGTGGCTATGACTACACCTTC. The encoded protein is CASSLDGGGYDYTF.

The chain combines TRBV20-1 with TRBJ1-5, with 7 positions matching TRBD1. The CDR3 totals 14 residues. J gave up 7 bases and V 3 bases, and 9 bases lay outside the gene matches. Per germline, CDR1 DFQATT and CDR2 SNEGSKA (reference sequence). The CDR3 sequence is CSASAQGFEQPQHF. The DNA for the CDR3 is TGCAGTGCTAGCGCACAGGGGTTTGAGCAGCCCCAGCATTTT.

The chain employs TRBV9 and TRBJ1-2; no reliable D call. Between the trimmed V and J ends, which lost 4 bases and 4 bases, there was a span of 14 bases. Germline V lookup: CDR1 SGDLS, CDR2 YYNGEE. The CDR3 extends over 14 amino acids. CDR3 in amino acids: CASSSRHGTYGYTF. In DNA form, the CDR3 reads TGTGCCAGCAGCTCACGCCACGGTACCTATGGCTACACCTTC.

This chain connects TRBV5-5 to TRBJ1-2; 11 bases fit TRBD1. This CDR3 spans 17 amino acids. Unmatched junction bases numbered 8, after V lost 0 bases and J lost 4 bases. From germline, CDR1 is SGHKS and CDR2 YYEKEE (reference sequence). The CDR3 DNA sequence: TGTGCCAGCAGCTTGGATCTCGGGACAGGGGGTTGCTATGGCTACACCTTC. Translation gives CASSLDLGTGGCYGYTF.

This clonotype was seen repeatedly, ten times or more. The genes are TRBV7-3 and TRBJ2-1; 8 bases map to TRBD1. From germline, CDR1 is SGHTA and CDR2 FQGTGA. V lost 5 bases and J lost 3; bases outside the gene matches: 6. The CDR3 is 15 residues long. The CDR3 spells CASSRGQGSYNEQFF. In nucleotides, the CDR3 is TGTGCCAGCAGCCGCGGACAGGGCAGCTACAATGAGCAGTTCTTC.

The CDR3 region is CSAPRANADTQYF. The CDR3 DNA reads TGCAGTGCTCCCAGGGCCAATGCAGATACGCAGTATTTT. The chain employs TRBV20-1 and TRBJ2-3; TRBD1 is a possible D gene (5 bases). The CDR3 covers 13 residues. Trimming cost V 5 bases and J 4 bases, with 13 bases left between them. Germline lookup yields CDR1 DFQATT and CDR2 SNEGSKA (reference sequence).

The table lists this clonotype with a few counts. The chain links TRBV2 to TRBJ2-5, with 8 bases that match TRBD1. J gave up 11 bases and V 7 bases, and 9 bases lay outside the gene matches. The CDR3 has 12 residues. CDR1 SNHLY and CDR2 FYNNEI come from the germline V gene. CDR3 residues: CASNRGDNEQYF. As DNA, the CDR3 is TGTGCCAGCAACAGGGGGGACAATGAGCAGTACTTC.

This clonotype was seen a few times. A much larger clone sits a single nucleotide away, making a read error possible. V usage is TRBV7-9 and J usage is TRBJ2-7, with 7 bases lining up with TRBD2. Germline-derived CDR1 and CDR2 are SEHNR and FQNEAQ (reference sequence). The J segment lost 4 bases and the V segment lost 7 bases, leaving 10 bases of the junction unmatched. This CDR3 spans 14 amino acids. The CDR3 coding sequence is TGTGCCAGCAACTCCGGGGGGTCTAAATACGAGCAGTACTTC. It specifies CASNSGGSKYEQYF.

The chain combines TRBV6-6 with TRBJ2-7; D not resolved. The V end lost 8 bases, the J end lost 0 bases, and 14 bases lay between the germline ends. Germline V CDR1 and CDR2: MNHNY, SVGAGI (reference sequence). CDR3 length equals 14 residues. The CDR3 protein is CASYSPTSSYEQYF. The CDR3 DNA follows: TGTGCCAGCTACTCACCTACAAGCTCCTACGAGCAGTACTTC.

This clonotype has a count of ten or more. The chain has TRBV25-1 and TRBJ2-4; weak D call: TRBD2 (6 bases). V was trimmed by 5 bases and J by 7 bases, leaving 15 bases between them. The CDR3 spans 14 residues. The germline V gene encodes CDR1 MGHDK and CDR2 SYGVNS. This CDR3 is CASSFGGAQNIQYF. CDR3 nucleotide sequence: TGTGCCAGCAGTTTTGGAGGGGCGCAGAACATTCAGTACTTC.

The CDR3 DNA reads as TGCAGTGCTACAGACAGGGACGGCACAGATACGCAGTATTTT. Amino acid sequence: CSATDRDGTDTQYF. J is TRBJ2-3 and V is TRBV20-1; 7 bases line up with TRBD1. The V gene's germline CDR1 is DFQATT and CDR2 SNEGSKA (reference sequence). The CDR3 has 14 amino acids. J lost 1 base, V lost 4 bases, and 5 bases had no gene match.

The chain has TRBV10-1 and TRBJ1-1, with D hard to call. This CDR3 is 14 amino acids long. Germline V gene data show CDR1 as WNHNN and CDR2 as SYGVQD (reference sequence). The ends were cut back, 4 bases at V and 4 bases at J, with 13 bases in the middle. The CDR3 DNA follows: TGCGCCAGCAGTGTATATAGGGAGGGCACTGAAGCTTTCTTT. Its translation is CASSVYREGTEAFF.

The chain couples TRBV14 to TRBJ2-5; D might be TRBD1 (5 bases). CDR1 SGHDN and CDR2 FVKESK come from the germline V gene. The V end was cut by 2 bases, the J end by 5 bases, with 15 bases between. The CDR3 covers 15 residues. CDR3 DNA: TGTGCCAGCAGCCAATGGAAGGGGATCAGCGAGACCCAGTACTTC. Its protein product is CASSQWKGISETQYF.

This clonotype showed up just a few times. The junction departs from the called germline gene at one end, perhaps through a read error. The V gene is TRBV27, the J gene TRBJ2-1, with D perhaps matching TRBD1 (6 bases). This CDR3 is built from 17 residues. Germline V gives CDR1 MNHEY, CDR2 SMNVEV (reference sequence). Written as DNA, the CDR3 is TGTACCAGCAGTTTGGACAGCCCAATATTCTCCTACAATGAGCAGTTCTTC. Protein sequence: CTSSLDSPIFSYNEQFF.

V gene TRBV15 combines with J gene TRBJ2-7; TRBD2 aligns across 7 bases. With V trimmed by 0 bases and J by 3 bases, 8 bases remained unmatched. Germline CDR1 is LNHNV and CDR2 is YYDKDF (reference sequence). The CDR3 runs to 16 residues. The DNA of the CDR3 is TGTGCCACCAGCAGAGATAGAGCTAGCGGACGCTACGAGCAGTACTTC. Its protein product is CATSRDRASGRYEQYF.

This chain connects TRBV3-1 to TRBJ2-1, with TRBD2 matching 7 bases. V was pared by 2 bases and J by 8 bases, with 9 bases of the junction left unmatched. Germline CDR1 is LGHDT and CDR2 is YNNKEL (reference sequence). This CDR3 is 15 amino acids long. The CDR3 region has the DNA TGTGCCAGCAGCCAATGGGGGGGGAGGATGTATGAGCAGTTCTTC. This codes for CASSQWGGRMYEQFF.

This clonotype was observed many times. V gene TRBV20-1 combines with J gene TRBJ2-1, with TRBD2 identical over 10 bases. J was trimmed by 8 bases and V by 5 bases; bases with no gene match: 12. Germline V lookup: CDR1 DFQATT, CDR2 SNEGSKA (reference sequence). The CDR3 is 15 residues long. The CDR3 bases are TGCAGTGCTGAATATAGCGGGAGGCCGGGCGATGAGCAGTTCTTC. It specifies CSAEYSGRPGDEQFF.

The sample holds a few counts of this clonotype. The chain uses TRBV7-2 and TRBJ1-5; 7 bases are shared with TRBD1. V was pared by 4 bases and J by 6 bases, with 9 bases of the junction left unmatched. CDR1 and CDR2 (germline): SGHTA, FQGNSA. The CDR3 extends over 15 amino acids. CDR3 sequence: CASSYRQGAGQPQHF. The CDR3 coding sequence is TGTGCCAGCAGCTACCGACAGGGAGCGGGTCAGCCCCAGCATTTT. The full variable domain, completed using reference TRBV7-2 and TRBJ1-5, is GAGVSQSPSNKVTEKGKDVELRCDPISGHTALYWYRQSLGQGLEFLIYFQGNSAPDKSGLPSDRFSAERTGGSVSTLTIQRTQQEDSAVYLCASSYRQGAGQPQHFGDGTRLSIL.

CDR3 bases: TGTGCCAGCTTAGGGGCAGGGGGAGATACGCAGTATTTT. Translated: CASLGAGGDTQYF. The rearrangement uses TRBV28 and TRBJ2-3, with 7 positions matching TRBD1. The CDR3 extends over 13 amino acids. Germline CDR1 reads MDHEN; CDR2 reads SYDVKM. Trimming removed 8 bases from V and 5 bases from J; junction bases left unmatched: 7.

This clonotype came up a few times. V usage is TRBV2 and J usage is TRBJ1-2; no clear D. V gave up 4 bases and J gave up 4 bases, with 10 bases separating them. This CDR3 has 13 amino acids. Germline V gene data show CDR1 as SNHLY and CDR2 as FYNNEI. CDR3 sequence reads: CASSGTESYGYTF. For the CDR3, the DNA is TGTGCCAGCAGTGGGACGGAAAGCTATGGCTACACCTTC.

This clonotype was observed a handful of times. This sequence joins TRBV11-2 and TRBJ2-1; D is uncertain. The length of the CDR3 is 17 residues. Looked up from germline, CDR1 is SGHAT and CDR2 is FQNNGV. V was shortened by 0 bases and J by 0 bases, with 12 bases between the two germline ends. CDR3 sequence: CASSLDLGFSSYNEQFF. The CDR3 DNA follows: TGTGCCAGCAGCTTAGATCTGGGGTTCTCCTCCTACAATGAGCAGTTCTTC.